The 15 T cell receptor beta chains below all came from one sample that was sequenced in a study of cytomegalovirus exposure and HLA in healthy donors. The PCR employed 60 Vbeta primers together with 13 Jbeta primers. Some clones are missing from TCRdb's copy, which holds only in-frame ones; the method was immunoSEQ multiplex PCR. This specimen shows 150,000 or so clones; the ten leading clones hold approximately 1.6%. Sequencing was done on a sample of PBMCs. The origin of the receptors is a woman aged 40 to 50 in good health and CMV-seropositive.

The chain carries TRBV7-9 and TRBJ2-1; the match to TRBD2 covers 9 bases. In germline, CDR1 is SEHNR, CDR2 FQNEAQ (reference sequence). The V gene end was trimmed by 1 base and the J gene end by 5 bases; junction bases not matched to a gene: 12. The length of the CDR3 is 18 residues. CDR3 sequence reads: CASSLVGWREGSHNEQFF. CDR3 in DNA: TGTGCCAGCAGCTTAGTGGGTTGGCGGGAGGGTAGCCACAATGAGCAGTTCTTC.

V and J are TRBV5-1 and TRBJ2-5; 11 bases are a match to TRBD1. CDR1 and CDR2 (germline): SGHRS, YFSETQ. J was trimmed by 4 bases and V by 0 bases; bases with no gene match: 5. This CDR3 is built from 16 residues. DNA of the CDR3: TGCGCCAGCAGCTTGGCCGGGACAGGGGGACCAGAGACCCAGTACTTC. As protein: CASSLAGTGGPETQYF.

The V call is TRBV7-3, the J call TRBJ2-1, with 8 bases fitting TRBD2. The trim removed 8 bases at V and 0 bases at J, leaving 6 bases unmatched. Germline values: CDR1 SGHTA, CDR2 FQGTGA. The CDR3 length is 15 residues. The CDR3 DNA sequence: TGTGCCAGCCACGCGGGGGGAGGCTCCTACAATGAGCAGTTCTTC. Its protein product is CASHAGGGSYNEQFF.

The V gene is TRBV27, the J gene TRBJ1-4; no reliable D call. Germline V gives CDR1 MNHEY, CDR2 SMNVEV (reference sequence). V was cut by 2 bases and J by 6 bases, with 10 bases left in between. The CDR3 runs 14 residues. CDR3 amino acids: CASSLLGADEKLFF. As DNA, the CDR3 is TGTGCCAGCAGTTTACTCGGTGCGGATGAAAAACTGTTTTTT.

This rearrangement joins TRBV29-1 to TRBJ1-2; 10 bases agree with TRBD1. This CDR3 is built from 14 residues. Germline values: CDR1 SQVTM, CDR2 ANQGSEA. The V gene end was trimmed by 6 bases and the J gene end by 6 bases; junction bases not matched to a gene: 10. The CDR3 DNA sequence: TGCAGCGTGCGGGACAGGGGTGTTAGTAATGGCTACACCTTC. Its protein is CSVRDRGVSNGYTF.

CDR3: CASSQTGYNEQFF. Written as DNA, the CDR3 is TGCGCCAGCAGCCAAACAGGGTACAATGAGCAGTTCTTC. The J gene is TRBJ2-1, the V gene TRBV4-1; tentative D call: TRBD1 (6 bases). The CDR3 length is 13 residues. The ends were cut back, 2 bases at V and 4 bases at J, with 6 bases in the middle. The germline CDR1 and CDR2 sequences are MGHRA and YSYEKL.

The chain combines TRBV5-1 with TRBJ1-1; D may be TRBD1 (6 bases). The CDR3 contains 13 residues. Germline assignment: CDR1 SGHRS and CDR2 YFSETQ. Trimming stripped 5 bases from V and 3 bases from J, with 11 bases between. The CDR3 bases are TGCGCCAGCAGTTCGACAGGTTACACTGAAGCTTTCTTT. It codes for CASSSTGYTEAFF.

The J gene is TRBJ2-3, the V gene TRBV27; maybe TRBD2 (6 bases). This CDR3 spans 15 amino acids. Trimming pared 3 bases from V and 0 bases from J, leaving 10 bases between. The germline V gene encodes CDR1 MNHEY and CDR2 SMNVEV (reference sequence). CDR3 protein: CASSFRELSTDTQYF. CDR3 in DNA: TGTGCCAGCAGTTTTCGGGAGTTAAGCACAGATACGCAGTATTTT.

V is TRBV4-3 and J is TRBJ1-5; possibly TRBD1 for D (5 bases). V lost 0 bases and J 1 base, leaving 13 bases between the germline ends. Germline values: CDR1 LGHNA, CDR2 YSLEER. The CDR3 runs 17 residues. CDR3 protein: CASSQDSPGFSNQPQHF. The CDR3 DNA reads as TGCGCCAGCAGCCAAGATAGTCCAGGGTTCAGCAATCAGCCCCAGCATTTT.

This sequence joins TRBV10-3 and TRBJ2-7, with TRBD2 matching 13 bases. V gave up 3 bases and J gave up 12 bases; unmatched junction bases: 11. CDR3 length: 15 amino acids. Germline CDR1 reads ENHRY; CDR2 reads SYGVKD. The CDR3 here is CAISDLSRTSGSGYF. The CDR3 nucleotides are TGTGCCATCAGTGACCTATCTCGGACTAGCGGGAGCGGGTACTTC.

J is TRBJ2-2 and V is TRBV11-2, with D tentatively TRBD1 (6 bases). Trimming shortened V by 2 bases and J by 5 bases, and 12 bases separated the two germline ends. CDR1 is SGHAT and CDR2 is FQNNGV in the germline V gene. The CDR3 is 15 residues long. The CDR3 sequence is CASSLNRVGTGELFF. The CDR3 DNA sequence: TGTGCCAGCAGCTTAAACAGGGTTGGGACCGGGGAGCTGTTTTTT.

In DNA, the CDR3 is TGCGCCAGCACCTACGGGACAGTTTCCCCTGCGGTCTACGAGCAGTACTTC. It encodes CASTYGTVSPAVYEQYF. This chain uses TRBV10-1 with TRBJ2-7, with 7 bases aligning to TRBD1. J lost 3 bases, V lost 7 bases, and 18 bases had no gene match. The length of the CDR3 is 17 residues. Germline V CDR1 and CDR2: WNHNN, SYGVQD (reference sequence).

The CDR3 DNA follows: TGTGCCAGCTCACCACTCGGACAGGGAACAGACTATGGCTACACCTTC. Translation: CASSPLGQGTDYGYTF. V is TRBV18 and J is TRBJ1-2, with 8 bases aligning to TRBD1. Germline trimming cut 1 base from V and 3 bases from J; bases unmatched to any gene: 7. The CDR3 spans 16 residues. Germline V gene lookup returns CDR1 KGHSH and CDR2 LQKENI.

This chain joins TRBV5-1 and TRBJ2-4, with 10 bases identical to TRBD2. From germline, CDR1 is SGHRS and CDR2 YFSETQ. V was pared by 4 bases and J by 7 bases, with 5 bases of the junction left unmatched. This CDR3 region has 14 residues. The CDR3 DNA sequence: TGCGCCAGCAGCGAACAGGGACTAGCGAACATTCAGTACTTC. Protein: CASSEQGLANIQYF.

This chain connects TRBV6-1 to TRBJ2-5; 8 nucleotides line up with TRBD1. Near its end, the DNA agrees better with TRBJ2-7, so the J call may be wrong. This CDR3 spans 15 amino acids. Germline V gene data show CDR1 as MNHNS and CDR2 as SASEGT. The CDR3 reads CASSDRQGSSYEQYF. The CDR3 bases are TGTGCCAGCAGTGACCGACAGGGGAGCTCCTACGAGCAGTACTTC.